The source of this T cell receptor (beta chain) is a study of blood T cell repertoires in COVID-19. Across the whole study: The cDNA or gDNA used as material had been derived from T cells, B-cell-depleted T cells, or PBMCs.

Per the study methods: Amplification of reference gene primers provided the estimated nucleated cell counts. Using immunoSEQ multiplex PCR, the repertoire was profiled, and TCRdb retains in-frame clones only, with some absent. V, J and clone size reflect that table, while D and trimming were determined from the DNA. The data contain more than 60,000 clones, roughly 85% of them singletons. Germline CDR1 and CDR2: SGHRS and YFSETQ. This CDR3 comprises 13 residues. J gave up 6 bases and V 1 base, and 2 bases lay outside the gene matches. Sequenced input: peripheral blood. This chain links TRBV5-1 with TRBJ1-2, with 8 bases aligning to TRBD1. The sequence was collected from a human donor in a cohort sampled during active COVID-19. In DNA, the CDR3 is TGCGCCAGCAGCTTGACAGGGGGGGATGGCTACACCTTC. Translating it yields CASSLTGGDGYTF.